This record looks at one T cell receptor (beta chain) sequence and its context. Germline V gene lookup returns CDR1 LNHDA and CDR2 SQIVND (reference sequence). The CDR3 totals 16 residues. Trimming at V came to 3 bases and at J to 7 bases, leaving 11 bases not matched to a gene. Measured with immunoSEQ multiplex PCR; TCRdb has only the in-frame clones, and not every one. The top ten clones hold around 3% of a sample with hundreds of thousands of clones, about 88% of them seen once. The sample is drawn from a study of blood T cell repertoires in COVID-19. This chain connects TRBV19 to TRBJ2-1, with 8 positions matching TRBD2. The source of this sequence is a woman aged 25 to 39 who had recovered from COVID-19. Input material: PBMCs or T cells enriched from blood (not recorded which). CDR3 region: CASSMLHGGGSNEQFF. Here the CDR3 DNA reads TGTGCCAGTAGTATGTTGCATGGCGGGGGGTCGAATGAGCAGTTCTTC.